Listed here are 9 T cell receptor beta chains from one sample, sequenced in a study of PD-1 blockade in classical Hodgkin lymphoma. The patients all showed relapse after autologous stem cell transplantation, while their brentuximab vedotin exposure varied. Profiling relied on immunoSEQ multiplex PCR, and the TCRdb table lists in-frame clones only, not all of them. The profile shows some 16,000 clones, roughly 80% of them singletons. The source was peripheral blood mononuclear cells (PBMCs), collected before the second cycle of nivolumab. The receptors come from a human donor with classical Hodgkin lymphoma.

The V and J genes are TRBV5-1 and TRBJ1-1; TRBD1 might be the D (6 bases). Trimming removed 7 bases at V and 1 base at J, with 8 bases between. This CDR3 spans 12 amino acids. Germline assignment: CDR1 SGHRS and CDR2 YFSETQ. CDR3 DNA sequence: TGCGCCAGCGAGGGACAGAACACTGAAGCTTTCTTT. Translated, it gives CASEGQNTEAFF.

This chain connects TRBV4-3 to TRBJ2-2, with D unclear. The germline gives CDR1 LGHNA, CDR2 YSLEER. CDR3 length: 13 residues. V lost 2 bases, J lost 7 bases, and 8 bases lay in between. For the CDR3, the DNA is TGCGCCAGCAGCCAAAGGTGGTTCGGGGAGCTGTTTTTT. The encoded protein is CASSQRWFGELFF.

A note on this clone: Other DNA sequences in the same sample also yield this CDR3. V and J are TRBV19 and TRBJ2-3; weak D call: TRBD2 (5 bases). Germline V gene data show CDR1 as LNHDA and CDR2 as SQIVND (reference sequence). CDR3 length equals 15 residues. V shed 1 base and J shed 6 bases, with 14 bases lying between them. The CDR3 loop is CASSIGNGLTDTQYF. As DNA, the CDR3 is TGTGCCAGTAGTATAGGGAACGGACTCACGGATACGCAGTATTTT.

The V call is TRBV18, the J call TRBJ1-1; D is possibly TRBD1 (5 bases). The CDR3 has 13 residues. Germline assignment: CDR1 KGHSH and CDR2 LQKENI. The germline V and J ends were trimmed by 6 bases and 4 bases, with 12 bases remaining between them. This CDR3 is CASSIGGTTEAFF. CDR3 coding DNA: TGTGCCAGCTCGATCGGTGGGACCACTGAAGCTTTCTTT.

The rearrangement uses TRBV6-6 and TRBJ1-2; the D is unclear. Looked up from germline, CDR1 is MNHNY and CDR2 is SVGAGI (reference sequence). The CDR3 loop spans 12 amino acids. With 5 bases removed from V and 8 bases from J, the gap between germline ends came to 12 bases. CDR3 region: CASSNLGEGYTF. The CDR3 DNA sequence: TGTGCCAGCAGTAACCTTGGGGAAGGCTACACCTTC.

In DNA form, the CDR3 reads TGTGCCAGCAGACCGACAGGGGAGGACGGCTACACCTTC. This translates into CASRPTGEDGYTF. This chain connects TRBV14 to TRBJ1-2, with 8 bases that match TRBD1. The germline V gene has CDR1 SGHDN and CDR2 FVKESK. With V trimmed by 6 bases and J by 8 bases, 8 bases remained unmatched. This CDR3 spans 13 amino acids.

The chain employs TRBV19 and TRBJ2-1, with unresolved D. V lost 1 base to trimming and J lost 4 bases, with 5 bases between them. The germline V gene has CDR1 LNHDA and CDR2 SQIVND (reference sequence). The CDR3 is made up of 13 amino acids. The CDR3, as DNA: TGTGCCAGTAGTATAGGGGTGTACAATGAGCAGTTCTTC. Its protein product is CASSIGVYNEQFF.

The chain carries TRBV7-8 and TRBJ2-7; TRBD1 or TRBD2 may be the D gene (5 bases each). The CDR3 sequence is 13 residues long. The ends were cut back, 1 base at V and 6 bases at J, with 10 bases in the middle. The germline CDR1 and CDR2 sequences are SGHVS and FQNEAQ. As DNA, the CDR3 is TGTGCCAGCAGCTTAGGAGCAGGGACCGAGCAGTACTTC. Amino acid sequence: CASSLGAGTEQYF.

The rearrangement uses TRBV7-2 and TRBJ2-5, with D possibly being TRBD1 (6 bases). Trimming removed 5 bases at V and 1 base at J, with 11 bases between. This CDR3 region has 14 residues. Germline V gene data show CDR1 as SGHTA and CDR2 as FQGNSA. CDR3 DNA: TGTGCCAGCAGCCCCCGGGACATCCAAGAGACCCAGTACTTC. Its translation is CASSPRDIQETQYF. Variable domain in full (rest from reference TRBV7-2 and TRBJ2-5): GAGVSQSPSNKVTEKGKDVELRCDPISGHTALYWYRQSLGQGLEFLIYFQGNSAPDKSGLPSDRFSAERTGGSVSTLTIQRTQQEDSAVYLCASSPRDIQETQYFGPGTRLLVL.